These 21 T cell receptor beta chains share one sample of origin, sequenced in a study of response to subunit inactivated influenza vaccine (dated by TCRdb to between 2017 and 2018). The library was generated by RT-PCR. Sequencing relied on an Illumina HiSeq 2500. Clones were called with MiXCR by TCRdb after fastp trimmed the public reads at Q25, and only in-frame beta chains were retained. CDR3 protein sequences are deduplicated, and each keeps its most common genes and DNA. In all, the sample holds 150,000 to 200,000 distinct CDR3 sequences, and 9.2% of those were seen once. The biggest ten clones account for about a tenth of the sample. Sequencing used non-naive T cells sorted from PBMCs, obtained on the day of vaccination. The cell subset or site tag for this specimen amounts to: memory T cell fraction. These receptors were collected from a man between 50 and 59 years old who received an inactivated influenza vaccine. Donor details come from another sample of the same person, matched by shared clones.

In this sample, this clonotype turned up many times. The CDR3 sequence is CSAFRDYYSGQYF. DNA for the CDR3: TGCAGTGCGTTCCGGGACTACTATTCCGGGCAGTACTTC. V and J are TRBV20-1 and TRBJ2-7; 7 bases agree with TRBD2. Germline lookup yields CDR1 DFQATT and CDR2 SNEGSKA (reference sequence). J lost 9 bases, V lost 6 bases, and 14 bases had no gene match. The CDR3 extends over 13 amino acids.

The CDR3 protein is CASNLAWGNNEQFF. CDR3 nucleotides: TGTGCCAGCAACCTAGCGTGGGGGAACAATGAGCAGTTCTTC. V gene TRBV7-9 combines with J gene TRBJ2-1; tentative D call: TRBD2 (6 bases). This CDR3 region has 14 residues. V dropped 7 bases and J dropped 5 bases, with 15 bases sitting between them. Germline V gene sequence: CDR1 SEHNR, CDR2 FQNEAQ (reference sequence).

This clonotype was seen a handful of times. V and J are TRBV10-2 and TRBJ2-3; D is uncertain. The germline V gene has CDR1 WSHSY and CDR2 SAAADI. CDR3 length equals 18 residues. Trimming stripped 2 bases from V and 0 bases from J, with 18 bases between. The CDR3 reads CASSEERFPTTSTDTQYF. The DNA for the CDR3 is TGCGCCAGCAGTGAGGAAAGGTTTCCAACGACTAGCACAGATACGCAGTATTTT.

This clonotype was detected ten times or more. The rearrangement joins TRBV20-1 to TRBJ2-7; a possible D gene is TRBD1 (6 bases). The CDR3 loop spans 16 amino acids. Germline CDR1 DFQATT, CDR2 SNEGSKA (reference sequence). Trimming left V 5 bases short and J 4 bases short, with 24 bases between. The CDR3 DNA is TGCAGTGCTTCTGGACAGCCAAACGGTGCTCCGTACGAGCAGTACTTC. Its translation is CSASGQPNGAPYEQYF.

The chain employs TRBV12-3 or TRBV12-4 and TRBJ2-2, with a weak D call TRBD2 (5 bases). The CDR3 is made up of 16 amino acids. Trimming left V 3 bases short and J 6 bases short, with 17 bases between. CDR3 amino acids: CASSFRASFIAGELFF. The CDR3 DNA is TGTGCCAGCAGTTTTCGGGCTAGCTTTATAGCCGGGGAGCTGTTTTTT.

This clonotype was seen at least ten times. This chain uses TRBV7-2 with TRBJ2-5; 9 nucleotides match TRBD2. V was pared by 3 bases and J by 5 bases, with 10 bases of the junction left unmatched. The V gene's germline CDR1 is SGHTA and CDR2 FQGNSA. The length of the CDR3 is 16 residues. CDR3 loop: CASSLTSGSIWETQYF. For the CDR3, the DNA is TGTGCCAGCAGCTTGACTAGCGGCTCAATCTGGGAGACCCAGTACTTC.

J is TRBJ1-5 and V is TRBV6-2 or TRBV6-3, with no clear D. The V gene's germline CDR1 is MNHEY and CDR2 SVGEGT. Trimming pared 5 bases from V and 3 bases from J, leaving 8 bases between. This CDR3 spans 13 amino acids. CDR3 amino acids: CASSRVHNQPQHF. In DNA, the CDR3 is TGTGCCAGCAGTCGTGTGCACAATCAGCCCCAGCATTTT.

For the CDR3, the DNA is TGTGCCAGCAGCGCGACAGGGGTTGGTTCACCCCTCCACTTT. Encoded protein: CASSATGVGSPLHF. V gene TRBV7-9 combines with J gene TRBJ1-6; the match to TRBD1 covers 8 bases. CDR3 size: 14 residues. J gave up 9 bases and V 5 bases, and 6 bases lay outside the gene matches. Germline CDR1 is SEHNR and CDR2 is FQNEAQ (reference sequence).

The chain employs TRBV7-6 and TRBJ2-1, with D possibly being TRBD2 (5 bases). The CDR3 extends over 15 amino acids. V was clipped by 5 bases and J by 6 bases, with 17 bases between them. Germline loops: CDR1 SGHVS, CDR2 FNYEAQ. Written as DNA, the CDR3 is TGTGCCAGCAGCCCCACTAGACCCCTCACCAATGAGCAGTTCTTC. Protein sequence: CASSPTRPLTNEQFF.

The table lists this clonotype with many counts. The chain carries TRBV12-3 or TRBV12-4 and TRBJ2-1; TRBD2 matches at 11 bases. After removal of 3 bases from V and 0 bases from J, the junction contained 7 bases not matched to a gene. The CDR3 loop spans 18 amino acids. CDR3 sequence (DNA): TGTGCCAGCAGTTTTTCCGGGACTAGCGGAGCCTCCTACAATGAGCAGTTCTTC. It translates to CASSFSGTSGASYNEQFF.

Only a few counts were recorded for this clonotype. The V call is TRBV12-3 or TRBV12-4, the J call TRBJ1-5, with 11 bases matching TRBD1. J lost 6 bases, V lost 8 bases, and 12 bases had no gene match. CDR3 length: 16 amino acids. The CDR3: CASGGSGTGGTQPQHF. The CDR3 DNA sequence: TGTGCCAGCGGCGGTTCCGGGACAGGGGGGACTCAGCCCCAGCATTTT.

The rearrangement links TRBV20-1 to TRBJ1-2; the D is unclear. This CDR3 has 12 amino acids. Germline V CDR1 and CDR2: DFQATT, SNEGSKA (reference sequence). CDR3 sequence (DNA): TGCACCAAGGACCCCTCTGGCTATGGCTACACCTTC. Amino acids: CTKDPSGYGYTF.

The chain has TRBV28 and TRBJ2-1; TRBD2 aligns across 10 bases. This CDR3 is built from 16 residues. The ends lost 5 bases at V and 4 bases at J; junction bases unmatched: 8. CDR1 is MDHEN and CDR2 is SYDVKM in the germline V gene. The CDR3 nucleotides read TGTGCCAGCAGTCCGGTAACTAGCGGGGAGTACAATGAGCAGTTCTTC. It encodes CASSPVTSGEYNEQFF.

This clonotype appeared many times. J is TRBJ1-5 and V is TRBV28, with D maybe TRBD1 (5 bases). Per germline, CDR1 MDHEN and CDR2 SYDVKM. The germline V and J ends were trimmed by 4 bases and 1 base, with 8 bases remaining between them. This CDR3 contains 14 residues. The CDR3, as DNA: TGTGCCAGCAGTTCAGGGTCCAGCAATCAGCCCCAGCATTTT. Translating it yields CASSSGSSNQPQHF.

The CDR3 DNA is TGTGCCAGCAGTCTCGCCTCTGGCGGGGGAGAGACCCAGTACTTC. Encoded protein: CASSLASGGGETQYF. The V gene is TRBV12-3 or TRBV12-4, the J gene TRBJ2-5; TRBD2 matches 7 bases. V was pared by 5 bases and J by 4 bases, with 10 bases of the junction left unmatched. There are 15 residues in the CDR3.

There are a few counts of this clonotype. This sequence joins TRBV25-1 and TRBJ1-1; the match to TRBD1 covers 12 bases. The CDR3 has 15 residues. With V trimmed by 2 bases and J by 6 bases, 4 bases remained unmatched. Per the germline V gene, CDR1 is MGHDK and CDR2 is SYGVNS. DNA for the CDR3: TGTGCCAGCAGTGAAGGGGACAGGGGGCACCCTGAAGCTTTCTTT. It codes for CASSEGDRGHPEAFF.

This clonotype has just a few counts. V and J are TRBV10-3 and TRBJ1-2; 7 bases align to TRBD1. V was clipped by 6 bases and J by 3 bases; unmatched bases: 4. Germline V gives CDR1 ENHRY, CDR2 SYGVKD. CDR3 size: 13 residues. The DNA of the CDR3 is TGTGCCATCAGAACCGGGACAGACTATGGCTACACCTTC. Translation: CAIRTGTDYGYTF.

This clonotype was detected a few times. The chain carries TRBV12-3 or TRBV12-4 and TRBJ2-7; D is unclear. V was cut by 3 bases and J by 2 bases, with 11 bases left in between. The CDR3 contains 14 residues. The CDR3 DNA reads TGTGCCAGCAGTTTGGGCAGCGCCGCCTACGAGCAGTACTTC. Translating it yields CASSLGSAAYEQYF.

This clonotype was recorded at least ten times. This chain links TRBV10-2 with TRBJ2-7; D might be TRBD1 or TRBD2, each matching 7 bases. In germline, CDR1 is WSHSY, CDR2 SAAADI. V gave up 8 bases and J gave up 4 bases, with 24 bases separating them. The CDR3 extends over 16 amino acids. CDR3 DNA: TGCGCCAGCCCAACAAGCGGGACAGCGGGCCTTTACGAGCAGTACTTC. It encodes CASPTSGTAGLYEQYF.

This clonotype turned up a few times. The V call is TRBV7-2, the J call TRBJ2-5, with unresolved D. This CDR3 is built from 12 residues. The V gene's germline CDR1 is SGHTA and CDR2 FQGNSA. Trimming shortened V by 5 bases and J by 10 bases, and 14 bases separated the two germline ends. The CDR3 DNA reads TGTGCCAGCAGCCCCCAAGAAGGGATCCAGTACTTC. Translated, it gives CASSPQEGIQYF.

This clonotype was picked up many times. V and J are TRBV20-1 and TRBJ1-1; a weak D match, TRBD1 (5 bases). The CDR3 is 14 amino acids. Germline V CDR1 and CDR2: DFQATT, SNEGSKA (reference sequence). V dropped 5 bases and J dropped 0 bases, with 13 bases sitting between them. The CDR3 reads CSAGGGSMNTEAFF. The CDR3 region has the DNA TGCAGTGCTGGGGGGGGATCCATGAACACTGAAGCTTTCTTT.